Listed below are T cell receptor beta chains from one sample, sequenced in a study of shared clonotypes between healthy human individuals. TCRdb keeps only in-frame clones here, not all; method: immunoSEQ multiplex PCR. The sample contains 500,000 to 700,000 clones, 85% to 95% of which appear only once. Sequenced material: naive CD8+ T cells sorted from blood. The receptors derive from a woman aged 25 to 45 in good health. CDR3s include the opening cysteine and the closing phenylalanine or tryptophan. A D gene is named only where the DNA matches it firmly. Some rows have no size entry. The others give once, few or many, or a class for an expanded clone.

V gene,J gene,D gene,clone size,CDR3 DNA,CDR3 protein
TRBV28,TRBJ1-5,NA,NA,TGTGCCAGCAGCCGGGGGTCGAGGGATCAGCCCCAGCATTTT,CASSRGSRDQPQHF
TRBV9,TRBJ2-7,NA,NA,TGTGCCAGCAGCGCTGGGTCCATCTACGAGCAGTACTTC,CASSAGSIYEQYF
TRBV29-1,TRBJ2-5,NA,NA,TGCACCCTGGGGGGTGGCCAAGAGACCCAGTACTTC,CTLGGGQETQYF
TRBV6-5,TRBJ1-2,NA,NA,TGTGCCAGCAGTTACTCGTCCGGAGCCGGGGATGGCTACACCTTC,CASSYSSGAGDGYTF
TRBV7-9,TRBJ1-1,NA,NA,TGTGCCAGCAGCCCAAGCCCCGGCACTGAAGCTTTCTTT,CASSPSPGTEAFF
TRBV10-3,TRBJ2-7,NA,NA,TGTGCCATCAGTGGTCAGACTTACGAGCAGTACTTC,CAISGQTYEQYF
TRBV27,TRBJ1-4,NA,NA,TGTGCCAGCAGTCGGACAGTAACTAATGAAAAACTGTTTTTT,CASSRTVTNEKLFF
TRBV7-9,TRBJ2-7,NA,NA,TGTGCCAGCAGCTTAGTTGGGAGCCACGAGCAGTACTTC,CASSLVGSHEQYF
TRBV7-9,TRBJ2-2,NA,once,TGTGCCAGCAGCTTATCCCTAACCGGGGAGCTGTTTTTT,CASSLSLTGELFF
TRBV2,TRBJ1-2,TRBD1,NA,TGTGCCAGCAGCGAGGGACAGGGGGCCAACTATGGCTACACCTTC,CASSEGQGANYGYTF
TRBV11-2,TRBJ2-7,NA,NA,TGTGCCAGCACCCCCGGGGGCGAGCAGTACTTC,CASTPGGEQYF